This T cell receptor (beta chain) emerged from a study of blood T cell repertoires in COVID-19. Study in general: Italy, Spain and the United States were the sources of the convalescent and acute COVID-19 samples. From T cells, B-cell-depleted T cells, or PBMCs came the material, which was cDNA or gDNA.

Germline CDR1 reads MNHEY; CDR2 reads SVGAGI. V gave up 6 bases and J gave up 3 bases; unmatched junction bases: 8. The CDR3 runs 14 residues. This clone was recorded a few times. Here immunoSEQ multiplex PCR was the method, and the copy in TCRdb shows in-frame clones only, minus some. The table includes some 220,000 clones, 80% detected once. The sequencing input was peripheral blood. The chain links TRBV6-5 to TRBJ2-7; 7 nucleotides agree with TRBD1. The clonotype originates from a human donor in a cohort sampled during active COVID-19. Here the CDR3 DNA reads TGTGCCAGCAGAGAGGGACAGAAAGTCTACGAGCAGTACTTC. It encodes CASREGQKVYEQYF.